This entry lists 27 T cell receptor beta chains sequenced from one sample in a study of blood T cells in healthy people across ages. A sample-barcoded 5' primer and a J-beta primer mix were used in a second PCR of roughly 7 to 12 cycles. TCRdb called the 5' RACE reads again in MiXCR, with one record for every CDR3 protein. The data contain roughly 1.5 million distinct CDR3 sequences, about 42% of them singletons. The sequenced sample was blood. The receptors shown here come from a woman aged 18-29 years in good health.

Here the CDR3 DNA reads TGCAGCGTCCCGGGGGGGATGAACACTGAAGCTTTCTTT. This gives the protein CSVPGGMNTEAFF. This chain uses TRBV29-1 with TRBJ1-1; weak D call: TRBD1 (5 bases). This CDR3 is built from 13 residues. Trimming left V 6 bases short and J 0 bases short, with 11 bases between. CDR1 and CDR2 (germline): SQVTM, ANQGSEA.

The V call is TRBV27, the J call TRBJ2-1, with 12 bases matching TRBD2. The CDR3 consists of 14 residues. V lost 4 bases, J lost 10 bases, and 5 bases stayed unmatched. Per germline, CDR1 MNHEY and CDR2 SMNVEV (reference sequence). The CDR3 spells CASSSSGGAWEQFF. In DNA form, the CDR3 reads TGTGCCAGCAGTTCTAGCGGGGGGGCGTGGGAGCAGTTCTTC.

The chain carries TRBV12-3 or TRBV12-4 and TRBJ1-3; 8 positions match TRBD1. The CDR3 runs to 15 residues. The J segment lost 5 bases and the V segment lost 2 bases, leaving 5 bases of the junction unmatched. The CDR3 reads CASSLPGQGRNTIYF. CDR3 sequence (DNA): TGTGCCAGCAGTTTACCCGGACAGGGACGAAACACCATATATTTT.

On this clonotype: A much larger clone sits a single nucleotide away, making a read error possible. Written as DNA, the CDR3 is TGCAGTGCAAGTAGGGGGGGAGGCCCAGATACGCAGTATTTT. Residues: CSASRGGGPDTQYF. This chain uses TRBV20-1 with TRBJ2-3; TRBD2 is a possible D gene (7 bases). Deletions cut 6 bases from V and 4 bases from J, with 17 bases between. This CDR3 has 14 residues. Germline assignment: CDR1 DFQATT and CDR2 SNEGSKA (reference sequence).

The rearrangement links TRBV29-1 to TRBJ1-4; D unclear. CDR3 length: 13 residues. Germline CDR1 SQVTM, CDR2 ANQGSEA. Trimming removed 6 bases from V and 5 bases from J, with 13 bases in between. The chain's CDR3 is CSVLVQPNEKLFF. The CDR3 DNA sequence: TGCAGCGTCCTAGTACAACCGAATGAAAAACTGTTTTTT.

CDR3 in amino acids: CASSSRRTTYEQYF. CDR3 bases: TGTGCCAGCAGCTCCCGACGGACCACTTACGAGCAGTACTTC. The chain uses TRBV7-6 and TRBJ2-7; D gene ambiguous. The V gene's germline CDR1 is SGHVS and CDR2 FNYEAQ. V shed 4 bases and J shed 4 bases, with 14 bases lying between them. The CDR3 sequence is 14 residues long.

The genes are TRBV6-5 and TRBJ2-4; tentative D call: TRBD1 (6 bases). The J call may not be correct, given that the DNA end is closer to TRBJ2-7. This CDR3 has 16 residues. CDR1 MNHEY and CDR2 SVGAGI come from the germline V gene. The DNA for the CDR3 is TGTGCCAGCCGTTGGCGGCCTGGGGGCATTGAGTACGAGCAGTACTTC. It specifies CASRWRPGGIEYEQYF.

In DNA, the CDR3 is TGTGCCAGCAGCTTAGTTGGACAGGCCCTTGAGACCCAGTACTTC. Protein sequence: CASSLVGQALETQYF. The gene calls are TRBV7-2 and TRBJ2-5; TRBD1 agrees at 7 bases. Germline V gives CDR1 SGHTA, CDR2 FQGNSA. CDR3 length: 15 amino acids. The trim removed 1 base at V and 5 bases at J, leaving 7 bases unmatched. The entire variable domain, with the rest obtained from reference TRBV7-2 and TRBJ2-5, is as follows: GAGVSQSPSNKVTEKGKDVELRCDPISGHTALYWYRQSLGQGLEFLIYFQGNSAPDKSGLPSDRFSAERTGGSVSTLTIQRTQQEDSAVYLCASSLVGQALETQYFGPGTRLLVL.

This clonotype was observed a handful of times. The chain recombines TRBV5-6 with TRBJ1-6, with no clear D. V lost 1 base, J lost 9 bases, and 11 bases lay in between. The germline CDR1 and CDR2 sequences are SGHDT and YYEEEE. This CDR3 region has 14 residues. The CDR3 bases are TGTGCCAGCAGCTTGTTGGGGTGGACTTCACCCCTCCACTTT. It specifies CASSLLGWTSPLHF.

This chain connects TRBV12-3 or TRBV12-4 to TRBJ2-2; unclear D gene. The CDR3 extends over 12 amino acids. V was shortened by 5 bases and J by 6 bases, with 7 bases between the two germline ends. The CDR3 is CASSIVAGELFF. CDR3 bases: TGTGCCAGCAGTATAGTTGCCGGGGAGCTGTTTTTT.

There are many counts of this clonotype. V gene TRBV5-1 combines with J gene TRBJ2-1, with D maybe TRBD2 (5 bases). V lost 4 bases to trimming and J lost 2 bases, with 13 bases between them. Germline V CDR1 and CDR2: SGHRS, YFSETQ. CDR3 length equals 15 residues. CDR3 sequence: CASSPGIGTYNEQFF. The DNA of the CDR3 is TGCGCCAGCAGCCCCGGGATCGGTACCTACAATGAGCAGTTCTTC.

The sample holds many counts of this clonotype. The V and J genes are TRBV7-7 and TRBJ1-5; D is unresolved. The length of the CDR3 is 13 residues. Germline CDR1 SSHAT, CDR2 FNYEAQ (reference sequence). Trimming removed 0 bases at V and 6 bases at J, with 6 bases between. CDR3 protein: CASSLAAGQPQHF. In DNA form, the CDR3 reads TGTGCCAGCAGCTTAGCAGCTGGTCAGCCCCAGCATTTT.

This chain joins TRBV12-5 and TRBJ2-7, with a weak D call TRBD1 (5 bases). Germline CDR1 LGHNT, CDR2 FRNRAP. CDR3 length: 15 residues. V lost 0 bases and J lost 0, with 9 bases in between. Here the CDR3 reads CASGLVFQGSYEQYF. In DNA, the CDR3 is TGTGCTAGTGGTTTGGTATTTCAGGGCTCCTACGAGCAGTACTTC.

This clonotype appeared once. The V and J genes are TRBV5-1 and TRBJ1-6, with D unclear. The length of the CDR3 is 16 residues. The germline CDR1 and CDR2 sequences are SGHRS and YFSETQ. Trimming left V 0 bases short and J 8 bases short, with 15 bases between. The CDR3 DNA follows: TGCGCCAGCAGCTTGGAGTCCCGACACCGAGATTCACCCCTCCACTTT. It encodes CASSLESRHRDSPLHF.

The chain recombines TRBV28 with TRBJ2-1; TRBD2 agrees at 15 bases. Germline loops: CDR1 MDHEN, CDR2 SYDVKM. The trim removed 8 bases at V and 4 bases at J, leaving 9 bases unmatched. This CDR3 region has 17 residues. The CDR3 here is CASFGLAGGLRYNEQFF. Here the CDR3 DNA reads TGTGCCAGCTTCGGACTAGCGGGAGGGCTGCGGTACAATGAGCAGTTCTTC.

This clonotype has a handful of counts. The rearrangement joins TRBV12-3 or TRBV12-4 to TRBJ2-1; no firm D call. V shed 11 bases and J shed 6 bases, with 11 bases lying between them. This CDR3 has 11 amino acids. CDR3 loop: CACRSSNEQFF. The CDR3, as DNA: TGTGCCTGTAGATCAAGCAATGAGCAGTTCTTC.

CDR3 in amino acids: CASSLWTRTYEQYF. CDR3 DNA sequence: TGTGCCAGCAGCCTTTGGACTAGGACCTACGAGCAGTACTTC. The chain links TRBV6-2 or TRBV6-3 to TRBJ2-7; 7 bases fit TRBD2. V lost 6 bases to trimming and J lost 2 bases; unmatched junction nucleotides: 7. The V gene's germline CDR1 is MNHEY and CDR2 SVGEGT. This CDR3 has 14 amino acids.

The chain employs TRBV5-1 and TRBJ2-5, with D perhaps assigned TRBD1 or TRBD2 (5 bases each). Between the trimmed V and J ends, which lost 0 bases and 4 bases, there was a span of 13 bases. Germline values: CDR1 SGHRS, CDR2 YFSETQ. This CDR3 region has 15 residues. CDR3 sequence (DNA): TGCGCCAGCAGCTTGGTGGGGGTGGAAGGAGAGACCCAGTACTTC. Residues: CASSLVGVEGETQYF.

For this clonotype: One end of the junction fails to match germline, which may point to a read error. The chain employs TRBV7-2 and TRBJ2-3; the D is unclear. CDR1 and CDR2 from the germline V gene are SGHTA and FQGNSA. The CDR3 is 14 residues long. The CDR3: CASRLEVGTDTQYF. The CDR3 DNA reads TGTGCCAGCAGATTAGAGGTTGGGACAGATACGCAGTATTTT.

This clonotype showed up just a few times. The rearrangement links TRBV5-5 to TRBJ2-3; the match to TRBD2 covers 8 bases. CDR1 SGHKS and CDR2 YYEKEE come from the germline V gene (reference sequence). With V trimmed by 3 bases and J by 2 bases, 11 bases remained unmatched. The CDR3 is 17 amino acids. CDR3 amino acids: CASSSITSSGATDTQYF. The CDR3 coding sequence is TGTGCCAGCAGCTCAATCACTAGTAGCGGGGCCACAGATACGCAGTATTTT. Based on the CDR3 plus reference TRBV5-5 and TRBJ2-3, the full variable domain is DAGVTQSPTHLIKTRGQQVTLRCSPISGHKSVSWYQQVLGQGPQFIFQYYEKEERGRGNFPDRFSARQFPNYSSELNVNALLLGDSALYLCASSSITSSGATDTQYFGPGTRLTVL.

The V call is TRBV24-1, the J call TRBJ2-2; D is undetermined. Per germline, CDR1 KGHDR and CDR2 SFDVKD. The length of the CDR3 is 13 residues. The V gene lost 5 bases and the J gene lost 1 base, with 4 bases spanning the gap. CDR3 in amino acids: CATSVRNTGELFF. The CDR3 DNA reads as TGTGCCACCAGTGTTCGGAACACCGGGGAGCTGTTTTTT.

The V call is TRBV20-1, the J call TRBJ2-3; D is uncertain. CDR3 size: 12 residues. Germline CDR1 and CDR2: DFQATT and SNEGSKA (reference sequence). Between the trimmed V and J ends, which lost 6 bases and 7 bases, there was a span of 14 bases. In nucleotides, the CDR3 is TGCAGTGCCAACCGGGTCCAGAATACGCAGTATTTT. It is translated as CSANRVQNTQYF.

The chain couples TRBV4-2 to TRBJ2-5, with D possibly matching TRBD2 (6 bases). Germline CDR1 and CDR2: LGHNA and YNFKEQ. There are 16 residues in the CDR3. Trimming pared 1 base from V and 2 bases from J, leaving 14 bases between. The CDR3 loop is CASSQALGTSQETQYF. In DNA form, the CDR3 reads TGTGCCAGCAGCCAAGCGCTCGGGACTTCACAAGAGACCCAGTACTTC.

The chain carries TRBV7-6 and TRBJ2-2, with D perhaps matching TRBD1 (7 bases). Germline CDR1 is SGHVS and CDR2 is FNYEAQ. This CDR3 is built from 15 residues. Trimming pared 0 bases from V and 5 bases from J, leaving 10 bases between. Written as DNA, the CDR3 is TGTGCCAGCAGCTTAGCACAGGGGAGGACCGGGGAGCTGTTTTTT. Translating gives CASSLAQGRTGELFF. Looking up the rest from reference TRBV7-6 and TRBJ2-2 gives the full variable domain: GAGVSQSPRYKVTKRGQDVALRCDPISGHVSLYWYRQALGQGPEFLTYFNYEAQQDKSGLPNDRFSAERPEGSISTLTIQRTEQRDSAMYRCASSLAQGRTGELFFGEGSRLTVL.

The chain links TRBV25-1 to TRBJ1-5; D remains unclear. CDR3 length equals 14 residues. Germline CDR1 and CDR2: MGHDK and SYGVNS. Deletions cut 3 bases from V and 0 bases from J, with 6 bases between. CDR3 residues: CASSDPNSNQPQHF. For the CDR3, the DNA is TGTGCCAGCAGTGATCCGAATAGCAATCAGCCCCAGCATTTT.

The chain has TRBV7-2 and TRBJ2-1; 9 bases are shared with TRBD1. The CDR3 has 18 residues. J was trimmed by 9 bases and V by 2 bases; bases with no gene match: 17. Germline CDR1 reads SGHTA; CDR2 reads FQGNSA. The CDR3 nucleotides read TGTGCCAGCAGCTTATTGGGTATCCCTCGGGACAGGGCCGGTGAGCAGTTCTTC. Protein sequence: CASSLLGIPRDRAGEQFF.

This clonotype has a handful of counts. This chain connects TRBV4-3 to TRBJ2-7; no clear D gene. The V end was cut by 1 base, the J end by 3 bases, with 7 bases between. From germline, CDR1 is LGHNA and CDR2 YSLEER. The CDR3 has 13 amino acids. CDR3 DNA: TGCGCCAGCAGCCAAGTCAGGTTCTACGAGCAGTACTTC. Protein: CASSQVRFYEQYF.